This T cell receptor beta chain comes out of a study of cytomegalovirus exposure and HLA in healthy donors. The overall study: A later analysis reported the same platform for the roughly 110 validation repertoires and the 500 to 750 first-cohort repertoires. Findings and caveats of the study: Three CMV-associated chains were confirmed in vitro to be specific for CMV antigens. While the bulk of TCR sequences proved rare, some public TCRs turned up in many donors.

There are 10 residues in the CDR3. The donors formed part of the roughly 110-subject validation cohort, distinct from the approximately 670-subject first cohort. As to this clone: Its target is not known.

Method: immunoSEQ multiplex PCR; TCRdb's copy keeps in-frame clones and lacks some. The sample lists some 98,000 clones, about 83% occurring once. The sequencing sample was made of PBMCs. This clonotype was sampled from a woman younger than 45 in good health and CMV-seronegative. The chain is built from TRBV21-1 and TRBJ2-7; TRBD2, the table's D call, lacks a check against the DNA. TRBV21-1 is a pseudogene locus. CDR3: CASSKSRQYF. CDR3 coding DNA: TGTGCCAGCAGCAAATCTAGGCAGTACTTC.